A selection of T cell receptor beta chains follows, all from one sample in a study of CD8+ T cells in alopecia areata. Clones were read by immunoSEQ multiplex PCR, and TCRdb kept only the in-frame ones, dropping some. The sample carries some 170,000 clones, 50% to 75% recorded once. The sequenced sample was CD4+ T cells sorted from blood, obtained at approximately week 60, from a patient treated with tofacitinib. These receptors were obtained from a human donor with alopecia areata. Each CDR3 is given with its conserved first and last residue. A D gene is named only where the DNA matches it firmly. Clone size is stated in some rows and not others, as once, few, many or a class when expanded.

size	V	D	J	CDR3	DNA
once	TRBV11-1	-	TRBJ1-6	CASSVEGGGRTLHF	TGTGCCAGCAGCGTAGAAGGTGGGGGCCGCACCCTCCACTTT
-	TRBV6-5	-	TRBJ1-1	CASSYASNTEAFF	TGTGCCAGCAGTTACGCCAGTAACACTGAAGCTTTCTTT
-	TRBV4-2	TRBD1	TRBJ1-2	CASSYGTGDGYTF	TGTGCCAGCAGCTATGGGACAGGGGATGGCTACACCTTC
-	TRBV29-1	-	TRBJ2-2	CSVQRDSGELFF	TGCAGCGTCCAGAGGGATTCCGGGGAGCTGTTTTTT
-	TRBV5-1	TRBD1	TRBJ2-1	CASSLSAGTGGEQFF	TGCGCCAGCAGCTTATCCGCCGGGACAGGCGGTGAGCAGTTCTTC
-	TRBV30	-	TRBJ1-1	CAWSAVIEAFF	TGTGCCTGGAGTGCTGTCATAGAAGCTTTCTTT
many	TRBV7-6	TRBD1	TRBJ2-1	CASSLAGRTGSNEQFF	TGTGCCAGCAGCTTAGCAGGACGGACAGGGTCGAATGAGCAGTTCTTC
-	TRBV25-1	-	TRBJ1-2	CASSENYGYTF	TGTGCCAGCAGTGAAAACTATGGCTACACCTTC
-	TRBV6-1	-	TRBJ1-1	CASSPRAGATEAFF	TGTGCCAGCAGCCCCCGGGCGGGTGCCACTGAAGCTTTCTTT
-	TRBV5-1	-	TRBJ2-5	CASSSGTNQETQYF	TGCGCCAGCAGCTCGGGGACAAACCAAGAGACCCAGTACTTC
few	TRBV23-1	-	TRBJ1-6	CASSQSARDNSPLHF	TGCGCCAGCAGTCAATCGGCAAGGGATAATTCACCCCTCCACTTT
-	TRBV5-6	TRBD1	TRBJ1-5	CASSATGAYNQPQHF	TGTGCCAGCAGCGCTACAGGGGCTTACAATCAGCCCCAGCATTTT
-	TRBV6-6	-	TRBJ1-1	CASSYSKTEAFF	TGTGCCAGCAGTTACTCGAAAACTGAAGCTTTCTTT
-	TRBV29-1	-	TRBJ2-3	CSVGWSRNVFTDTQYF	TGCAGCGTTGGATGGAGCAGGAACGTATTCACAGATACGCAGTATTTT
-	TRBV6-5	TRBD1	TRBJ1-4	CATKQGNNEKLFF	TGTGCCACAAAACAGGGGAACAATGAAAAACTGTTTTTT
few	TRBV14	-	TRBJ2-5	CASSQVGSPSETQYF	TGTGCCAGCAGCCAAGTCGGTAGCCCTTCAGAGACCCAGTACTTC
many	TRBV11-1	TRBD1	TRBJ2-3	CASSLNRGSTDTQYF	TGTGCCAGCAGCTTGAACAGGGGTAGCACAGATACGCAGTATTTT
-	TRBV20-1	-	TRBJ2-5	CSVLDGQTQYF	TGCAGTGTCCTCGACGGACAGACCCAGTACTTC
-	TRBV27	-	TRBJ2-6	CASSFGGSGANVLTF	TGTGCCAGCAGTTTTGGGGGATCGGGGGCCAACGTCCTGACTTTC
-	TRBV7-9	TRBD1	TRBJ2-7	CASSFTGAEQYF	TGTGCCAGCAGTTTTACAGGGGCCGAGCAGTACTTC
-	TRBV5-4	-	TRBJ2-2	CASSDPGASDAGELFF	TGTGCCAGCAGCGACCCGGGAGCTAGCGACGCCGGGGAGCTGTTTTTT
-	TRBV25-1	TRBD1	TRBJ1-2	CASSITQGGAYGYTF	TGTGCCAGCAGTATAACGCAGGGGGGGGCCTATGGCTACACCTTC
once	TRBV7-2	TRBD2	TRBJ2-3	CASSPRRRGGGRDTQYF	TGTGCCAGCAGCCCCCGGCGCCGGGGCGGGGGTAGAGATACGCAGTATTTT
-	TRBV14	-	TRBJ1-6	CASSSWTDSPLHF	TGTGCCAGCAGCTCCTGGACTGATTCACCCCTCCACTTT
once	TRBV4-1	TRBD1	TRBJ1-5	CASSPGQFNQPQHF	TGCGCCAGCAGCCCGGGACAGTTCAATCAGCCCCAGCATTTT
few	TRBV4-1	TRBD1	TRBJ1-1	CASSQDRVRGLTEAFF	TGCGCCAGCAGCCAAGATCGAGTCAGGGGGCTTACTGAAGCTTTCTTT
few	TRBV4-1	TRBD1	TRBJ1-6	CASSQDPTGGSFSPLHF	TGCGCCAGCAGCCAAGATCCTACAGGGGGTTCGTTTTCACCCCTCCACTTT
-	TRBV10-3	-	TRBJ2-1	CAIGDYTYNEQFF	TGTGCCATTGGAGACTACACATACAATGAGCAGTTCTTC
few	TRBV7-2	-	TRBJ2-3	CASSLAPGGGTDTQYF	TGTGCCAGCAGCTTAGCTCCGGGGGGCGGCACAGATACGCAGTATTTT
-	TRBV7-9	-	TRBJ1-4	CASSPPGRVNEKLFF	TGTGCCAGCAGCCCGCCGGGACGAGTTAATGAAAAACTGTTTTTT
-	TRBV30	-	TRBJ2-7	CAWSGAGGRANF	TGTGCCTGGAGTGGGGCTGGTGGCAGAGCAAACTTC
-	TRBV6-5	-	TRBJ2-7	CASSYERRSYEQYF	TGTGCCAGCAGTTACGAGCGAAGATCCTACGAGCAGTACTTC
few	TRBV4-1	-	TRBJ2-1	CASSQEAGAIQFF	TGCGCCAGCAGCCAAGAGGCAGGGGCCATCCAGTTCTTC
few	TRBV5-1	-	TRBJ2-4	CASSLGENIQYF	TGCGCCAGCAGCTTGGGTGAAAACATTCAGTACTTC
-	TRBV6-5	-	TRBJ1-2	CASSYRGSPNYGYTF	TGTGCCAGCAGTTATCGCGGCAGTCCTAACTATGGCTACACCTTC
-	TRBV5-1	TRBD1	TRBJ2-7	CASSPTGDSYEQYF	TGCGCCAGCAGCCCTACAGGGGACTCCTACGAGCAGTACTTC
-	TRBV29-1	TRBD2	TRBJ2-3	CSVEWRGDTDTQYF	TGCAGCGTTGAATGGCGGGGGGACACAGATACGCAGTATTTT
-	TRBV29-1	-	TRBJ1-1	CSVVSLPYSGQEAFF	TGCAGCGTTGTGTCCCTTCCCTATTCGGGACAAGAAGCTTTCTTT
-	TRBV4-1	TRBD1	TRBJ1-1	CASTSRGQGEAFF	TGCGCCAGCACCTCCAGAGGACAGGGCGAAGCTTTCTTT
-	TRBV2	-	TRBJ2-7	CASIRGYEQYF	TGTGCCAGCATCCGAGGGTACGAGCAGTACTTC
-	TRBV10-3	-	TRBJ2-7	CAISESSRGREQYF	TGTGCCATCAGTGAGTCGAGCAGGGGGAGGGAGCAGTACTTC
-	TRBV30	-	TRBJ2-4	CAWTHEGSENIQYF	TGTGCCTGGACCCACGAGGGGAGCGAAAACATTCAGTACTTC
-	TRBV6-1	-	TRBJ1-1	CASSPRLNTEAFF	TGTGCCAGCAGTCCAAGGTTGAACACTGAAGCTTTCTTT
once	TRBV5-6	TRBD2	TRBJ2-3	CASSSGLAGVTDTQYF	TGTGCCAGCAGTTCCGGACTAGCGGGGGTAACAGATACGCAGTATTTT
-	TRBV29-1	-	TRBJ2-7	CSVDRGQDEQYF	TGCAGCGTTGACAGGGGTCAGGACGAGCAGTACTTC
-	TRBV29-1	TRBD1	TRBJ1-2	CSVTGTGASNYGYTF	TGCAGCGTGACCGGGACAGGGGCTTCTAACTATGGCTACACCTTC
-	TRBV29-1	-	TRBJ2-7	CSVYLGGTYEQYF	TGCAGCGTTTATTTGGGGGGAACCTACGAGCAGTACTTC